Here is one T cell receptor (beta chain) with its context. Compared with germline, one end of the junction differs, possibly owing to a read error. This specimen belongs to a study of blood T cells in healthy people across ages. The CDR3 is 16 amino acids. Germline V gives CDR1 SGHTA, CDR2 FQGNSA. Then a second PCR, running about 6 to 12 cycles, was carried out with a sample-barcoded 5' primer and a J-beta primer mix. TCRdb itself ran the 5' RACE reads through MiXCR, one entry per CDR3 protein. This table holds over 1,500,000 distinct CDR3 sequences, about 39% found once. For every donor, a draw yielded about 10 milliliters of peripheral blood.

This chain uses TRBV7-2 with TRBJ2-2; 9 bases are a match to TRBD2. The sequencing sample was made of blood. This clonotype was obtained from a human donor in good health. Written as DNA, the CDR3 is TGTGTCAGCAGCCCCGGGCCGCTAGCGGGGTTCAGGGAGCTGTTTTTT. Amino acid sequence: CVSSPGPLAGFRELFF.